This TCR beta chain was retrieved from a study of T-cell memory formation after mild COVID-19. On this clonotype: What it recognizes is unknown.

V was pared by 6 bases and J by 1 base, with 9 bases between. The CDR3 has 14 residues. CDR1 is SGHVS, CDR2 FNYEAQ, per germline. MiXCR, run by TCRdb on the 5' RACE reads, gives a single entry per CDR3 protein. Found here are hundreds of thousands of distinct CDR3 sequences, roughly 15% of them singletons; the top ten hold approximately 21%. General study points: Contracting CD4+ clones were located mainly in CM and EM, and CD8+ clones in EMRA. Nothing confirmed that second-wave clones peaking on day 37 were specific for SARS-CoV-2. Contracting clones from day 15 to 85 showed balanced CD4/CD8; later expanders favored CD4+.

The specimen sequenced was PBMCs or a T cell subset sorted from them (not recorded which). This sequence joins TRBV7-6 and TRBJ2-2, with D unclear. This clonotype was sampled from a man in his late teens or twenties who had mild COVID-19 (a few samples of this study predate the infection). Cell type and time point are not known. CDR3 in amino acids: CASRAGLNTGELFF. The CDR3 DNA follows: TGTGCCAGCAGGGCAGGCTTGAACACCGGGGAGCTGTTTTTT. The entire variable domain, with the rest obtained from reference TRBV7-6 and TRBJ2-2, is as follows: GAGVSQSPRYKVTKRGQDVALRCDPISGHVSLYWYRQALGQGPEFLTYFNYEAQQDKSGLPNDRFSAERPEGSISTLTIQRTEQRDSAMYRCASRAGLNTGELFFGEGSRLTVL.